This T cell receptor beta chain was profiled in a study of CD8+CD57+ T cells in acquired aplastic anemia (dated by TCRdb to the late 2010s). Broadly, across the study: On average, sorted CD4+ and CD8+ cells yielded around 3.5 ug of extracted DNA, with a range of roughly 0.18 to 30 ug. CD8+CD57+ expansion was defined as a frequency above the mean frequency observed in healthy subjects.

The CDR3 numbers 8 residues from cysteine through phenylalanine. The kept DNA is CDR3 alone, 24 bases in frame from the first base. From a lookup of the germline V gene, CDR1 and CDR2 are MNHEY and SVGAGI. General conclusions and limits of the study: Roughly 30 CD8+ CDR3 sequences were shared between patients and controls but appeared highly expressed in patients and within their immunodominant clones. Between patients and healthy controls, no significant difference in CD8+ Simpson's diversity was found (P=0.060).

Genomic DNA served as template for TCR beta VDJ combination and CDR3 sequence profiling. TCR repertoire sequencing was run on an Illumina HiSeq 2000. The original methods were these. Repertoires were assessed using TRBV/TRBJ rearrangement plots, CDR3 size and DJ length profiles, and Simpson's diversity index. Whichever DNA sequence was most abundant in the deep sequencing data was defined as the immunodominant clone. CDR3 amino acid sequences were screened for sharing across subjects and were compared with published repertoires and the VDJdb database. In TCRdb, the public reads were trimmed at Q25 with fastp and aligned with MiXCR, with productive beta chains retained. Entries that share a CDR3 protein sequence are merged under the most common genes and DNA. In this record, the V and J calls reflect TCRdb's handling and not the investigators' own analysis. The sample data list roughly 170,000 distinct CDR3 sequences, and 48% of these were observed just once. The top ten hold 13% of the sample.

Flow cytometry had shown CD8+CD57+ cell expansion in the patients selected for sequencing. Every patient had severe acquired aplastic anemia, diagnosed using the International Study of Aplastic Anemia and Agranulocytosis and Camitta criteria. No patient had received any therapy when blood was sampled. TCR repertoires of sorted CD4+ and CD8+ blood T cells from severe aplastic anemia patients and healthy subjects were deep-sequenced in the study. Patients were enrolled under clinicaltrials.gov protocols 00001620, 01623167, 00001397, 00071045, 00081523 and 00961064 in the USA. Ficoll-Paque density gradient centrifugation was used to isolate peripheral blood mononuclear cells. CD4+ and CD8+ T cells were sorted by FACS or magnetic beads before DNA extraction. Details on this clonotype: Its antigen is still unknown. No per-base quality is available; no much larger clone lies one base away.

This sequence uses TRBV6-5 and TRBJ1-1, with the identity of the D gene unclear. The source of this sequence is a human donor with aplastic anemia. The sequencing sample was made of sorted CD4+, CD8+, or CD8+CD57+ T cells (not recorded which) from PBMCs. The CDR3 protein sequence reads: CVRICAFF. The sequenced DNA is TGTGTCAGGATCTGCGCTTTCTTT.